The next 25 T cell receptor beta chains were all read from a single sample in a study of cytomegalovirus exposure and HLA in healthy donors. The primer mix had 60 Vbeta and 13 Jbeta primers. Here immunoSEQ multiplex PCR was the method, and the copy in TCRdb shows in-frame clones only, minus some. This sample carries about 140,000 clones, about 75% of them seen once, and the ten largest clones take around 1.3%. Specimen: PBMCs. The receptors were gathered from a woman between 35 and 50 years old in good health and CMV-seronegative.

The CDR3 region has the DNA TGTGCCAGCAGTCCAGGGACAGGACGGGGGCCCCAGCATTTT. Residues: CASSPGTGRGPQHF. The genes are TRBV27 and TRBJ1-5; 8 bases line up with TRBD1. The germline V gene has CDR1 MNHEY and CDR2 SMNVEV (reference sequence). The CDR3 is 14 residues long. Losses at the gene ends were 5 bases for V and 9 bases for J; bases not matched to a gene: 9.

The table lists this clone with a count of one. The V gene is TRBV30, the J gene TRBJ1-5; 11 positions agree with TRBD1. Unmatched junction bases numbered 6, after V lost 5 bases and J lost 9 bases. The CDR3 is 13 residues long. The germline gives CDR1 GTSNPN, CDR2 SVGIG (reference sequence). The chain's CDR3 is CAWGTGGARPQHF. The DNA of the CDR3 is TGTGCCTGGGGGACAGGGGGGGCGCGGCCCCAGCATTTT.

J is TRBJ1-1 and V is TRBV7-2; TRBD1 matches at 10 bases. Germline V gene lookup returns CDR1 SGHTA and CDR2 FQGNSA. The CDR3 consists of 16 residues. Trimming removed 1 base from V and 10 bases from J; junction bases left unmatched: 12. CDR3 in amino acids: CASSLGGGTGVSSAFF. Here the CDR3 DNA reads TGTGCCAGCAGCTTAGGGGGCGGGACAGGGGTGTCATCAGCTTTCTTT.

V gene TRBV5-4 combines with J gene TRBJ1-1; a weak D match, TRBD1 (6 bases). V lost 1 base and J lost 0, with 13 bases in between. CDR1 is SGHNT and CDR2 is YYREEE in the germline V gene (reference sequence). There are 16 residues in the CDR3. CDR3: CASSLRGARMNTEAFF. DNA of the CDR3: TGTGCCAGCAGCTTGCGGGGGGCGAGGATGAACACTGAAGCTTTCTTT.

This chain connects TRBV4-1 to TRBJ2-3, with TRBD2 matching over 12 bases. CDR1 is MGHRA and CDR2 is YSYEKL in the germline V gene. Losses at the gene ends were 2 bases for V and 0 bases for J; bases not matched to a gene: 6. This CDR3 spans 18 amino acids. In DNA form, the CDR3 reads TGCGCCAGCAGCCAACAGCTAGCGGGGGGGACTAGCACAGATACGCAGTATTTT. It specifies CASSQQLAGGTSTDTQYF.

This chain connects TRBV6-1 to TRBJ1-2, with D perhaps TRBD1 (6 bases). Germline V gene data show CDR1 as MNHNS and CDR2 as SASEGT. The CDR3 length is 14 residues. With 6 bases removed from V and 3 bases from J, the gap between germline ends came to 14 bases. The CDR3 reads CASRPGGADYGYTF. CDR3 DNA: TGTGCCAGCAGGCCGGGGGGGGCTGACTATGGCTACACCTTC.

This clone is a singleton in its sample. The chain joins TRBV4-3 to TRBJ2-7; D possibly corresponds to TRBD1 (5 bases). V was pared by 3 bases and J by 2 bases, with 14 bases between. CDR1 and CDR2 (germline): LGHNA, YSLEER. The CDR3 has 15 amino acids. CDR3 coding DNA: TGCGCCAGCAGCCATCGACAGAAAGGGCCCTACGAGCAGTACTTC. It specifies CASSHRQKGPYEQYF.

The rearrangement links TRBV10-3 to TRBJ1-2; no definite D call. Germline V gene sequence: CDR1 ENHRY, CDR2 SYGVKD. The CDR3 is 15 amino acids. Trimming removed 10 bases at V and 0 bases at J, with 18 bases between. The CDR3 loop is CATIRALAANYGYTF. The CDR3 region has the DNA TGTGCCACGATCAGAGCATTGGCGGCTAACTATGGCTACACCTTC.

This clone was recorded only once. In nucleotides, the CDR3 is TGTGCCAGCAGTGAATCTCAGGAAAGCACAGATACGCAGTATTTT. This codes for CASSESQESTDTQYF. The gene calls are TRBV6-1 and TRBJ2-3; D is ambiguous. This CDR3 region has 15 residues. Germline lookup yields CDR1 MNHNS and CDR2 SASEGT. V gave up 2 bases and J gave up 0 bases, with 9 bases separating them.

The chain couples TRBV5-1 to TRBJ1-3; tentative D call: TRBD1 (5 bases). The V end lost 4 bases, the J end lost 4 bases, and 15 bases lay between the germline ends. CDR3 length: 15 residues. Looked up from germline, CDR1 is SGHRS and CDR2 is YFSETQ. This CDR3 is CASSPVGDFGNTIYF. CDR3 in DNA: TGCGCCAGCAGCCCAGTAGGGGATTTCGGAAACACCATATATTTT.

The genes are TRBV6-5 and TRBJ2-7, with D possibly TRBD1 on 6 matching bases. Trimming shortened V by 5 bases and J by 5 bases, and 16 bases separated the two germline ends. Germline V lookup: CDR1 MNHEY, CDR2 SVGAGI. The CDR3 is 14 amino acids. The CDR3 here is CASSRDTAAHEQYF. The CDR3 nucleotides read TGTGCCAGCAGTCGGGACACCGCGGCGCACGAGCAGTACTTC.

The gene calls are TRBV7-9 and TRBJ1-3; 11 bases match TRBD1. The CDR3 is 15 amino acids. V shed 4 bases and J 4 bases; nucleotides not matched to a gene: 3. Germline-derived CDR1 and CDR2 are SEHNR and FQNEAQ (reference sequence). The CDR3 is CASSWTGGTGNTIYF. In DNA, the CDR3 is TGTGCCAGCAGCTGGACAGGGGGCACGGGAAACACCATATATTTT.

The chain carries TRBV19 and TRBJ1-5; D gene uncertain. V was cut by 7 bases and J by 2 bases, with 9 bases left in between. The CDR3 is 13 residues long. Germline loops: CDR1 LNHDA, CDR2 SQIVND (reference sequence). This CDR3 is CASKEEGNQPQHF. CDR3 bases: TGTGCCAGTAAGGAGGAGGGCAATCAGCCCCAGCATTTT.

The chain employs TRBV29-1 and TRBJ2-1, with D perhaps matching TRBD2 (5 bases). V lost 7 bases, J lost 4 bases, and 14 bases lay in between. The CDR3 contains 13 residues. Germline V gene data show CDR1 as SQVTM and CDR2 as ANQGSEA. DNA for the CDR3: TGCAGCGCTCAGGAGGTCGTATACAATGAGCAGTTCTTC. It specifies CSAQEVVYNEQFF.

In this sample, this clone turned up once. V and J are TRBV6-1 and TRBJ2-7; tentative D call: TRBD1 (5 bases). Trimming removed 5 bases from V and 2 bases from J, with 10 bases in between. This CDR3 comprises 13 residues. Germline lookup yields CDR1 MNHNS and CDR2 SASEGT. The CDR3 spells CASSLDRTYEQYF. The CDR3 DNA reads as TGTGCCAGCAGTCTCGACAGAACCTACGAGCAGTACTTC.

The rearrangement uses TRBV28 and TRBJ2-7, with D possibly being TRBD1 (6 bases). Germline loops: CDR1 MDHEN, CDR2 SYDVKM. The CDR3 is 16 amino acids. Trimming took 5 bases from V and 5 from J, leaving 22 bases between them. CDR3 in DNA: TGTGCCAGCAGTCCCTCTCCGGGACAAGGGCAGGACGAGCAGTACTTC. It codes for CASSPSPGQGQDEQYF.

This chain joins TRBV4-2 and TRBJ2-2, with D possibly TRBD1 on 5 matching bases. Germline V gene lookup returns CDR1 LGHNA and CDR2 YNFKEQ. V was cut by 0 bases and J by 1 base, with 9 bases left in between. The CDR3 extends over 16 amino acids. CDR3 residues: CASSQEVTGNTGELFF. For the CDR3, the DNA is TGTGCCAGCAGCCAAGAAGTCACAGGGAACACCGGGGAGCTGTTTTTT.

This clone appeared a few times. The chain combines TRBV5-6 with TRBJ2-5; 7 bases agree with TRBD1. Germline V gene lookup returns CDR1 SGHDT and CDR2 YYEEEE. This CDR3 is 15 amino acids long. Germline trimming cut 4 bases from V and 7 bases from J; bases unmatched to any gene: 13. The CDR3 sequence: CASSTPRDSQRTQYF. The CDR3 DNA sequence: TGTGCCAGCAGCACCCCCCGGGACAGCCAAAGGACCCAGTACTTC.

This sequence joins TRBV5-1 and TRBJ2-5, with 11 bases aligning to TRBD1. V shed 3 bases and J 4 bases; nucleotides not matched to a gene: 11. The V gene's germline CDR1 is SGHRS and CDR2 YFSETQ. This CDR3 spans 17 amino acids. CDR3 sequence (DNA): TGCGCCAGCAGCTCAGGACAGGGGGCTAATTTGGGAGAGACCCAGTACTTC. Protein product: CASSSGQGANLGETQYF.

The chain couples TRBV6-1 to TRBJ2-1, with 7 bases fitting TRBD2. The CDR3 spans 13 residues. Trimming at V came to 4 bases and at J to 6 bases, leaving 3 bases not matched to a gene. CDR1 is MNHNS and CDR2 is SASEGT in the germline V gene. As DNA, the CDR3 is TGTGCCAGCAGTGGCCGGGGGGTCAATGAGCAGTTCTTC. Encoded protein: CASSGRGVNEQFF.

The rearrangement joins TRBV7-2 to TRBJ2-7, with TRBD2 matching over 8 bases. This CDR3 is 14 amino acids long. In germline, CDR1 is SGHTA, CDR2 FQGNSA. Trimming cost V 8 bases and J 4 bases; bases outside gene matches: 10. In DNA form, the CDR3 reads TGTGCCAGCTCGAGCGGGGGTAGTGCATACGAGCAGTACTTC. The encoded protein is CASSSGGSAYEQYF.

The chain recombines TRBV6-5 with TRBJ2-7, with 9 bases fitting TRBD2. The CDR3 totals 14 residues. The V and J ends lost 5 bases and 0 bases, in that order; junction bases with no gene match: 2. Germline CDR1 MNHEY, CDR2 SVGAGI. The CDR3, as DNA: TGTGCCAGCAGTCGTAGCGGGGGCTCCTACGAGCAGTACTTC. Its protein is CASSRSGGSYEQYF.

This clone was counted only a few times. J is TRBJ2-1 and V is TRBV10-3; D perhaps matches TRBD1 (6 bases). This CDR3 region has 16 residues. Trimming left V 7 bases short and J 5 bases short, with 21 bases between. Germline CDR1 is ENHRY and CDR2 is SYGVKD. CDR3 residues: CAIMDSRGSSDNEQFF. The CDR3 DNA sequence: TGTGCCATCATGGACAGCCGCGGCTCGTCTGACAATGAGCAGTTCTTC.

The V gene is TRBV28, the J gene TRBJ1-2; TRBD1 matches at 8 bases. V shed 6 bases and J 0 bases; nucleotides not matched to a gene: 18. The CDR3 consists of 19 residues. Germline lookup yields CDR1 MDHEN and CDR2 SYDVKM. The CDR3 sequence: CASRNPGGGSTSANYGYTF. CDR3 in DNA: TGTGCCAGCAGAAATCCAGGGGGCGGATCGACGTCAGCTAACTATGGCTACACCTTC.

The chain uses TRBV19 and TRBJ1-1; no firm D call. V was cut by 6 bases and J by 0 bases, with 14 bases left in between. This CDR3 is 15 amino acids long. Germline values: CDR1 LNHDA, CDR2 SQIVND (reference sequence). CDR3 in amino acids: CASSLRPGMNTEAFF. In nucleotides, the CDR3 is TGTGCCAGTAGCCTCCGCCCGGGGATGAACACTGAAGCTTTCTTT.